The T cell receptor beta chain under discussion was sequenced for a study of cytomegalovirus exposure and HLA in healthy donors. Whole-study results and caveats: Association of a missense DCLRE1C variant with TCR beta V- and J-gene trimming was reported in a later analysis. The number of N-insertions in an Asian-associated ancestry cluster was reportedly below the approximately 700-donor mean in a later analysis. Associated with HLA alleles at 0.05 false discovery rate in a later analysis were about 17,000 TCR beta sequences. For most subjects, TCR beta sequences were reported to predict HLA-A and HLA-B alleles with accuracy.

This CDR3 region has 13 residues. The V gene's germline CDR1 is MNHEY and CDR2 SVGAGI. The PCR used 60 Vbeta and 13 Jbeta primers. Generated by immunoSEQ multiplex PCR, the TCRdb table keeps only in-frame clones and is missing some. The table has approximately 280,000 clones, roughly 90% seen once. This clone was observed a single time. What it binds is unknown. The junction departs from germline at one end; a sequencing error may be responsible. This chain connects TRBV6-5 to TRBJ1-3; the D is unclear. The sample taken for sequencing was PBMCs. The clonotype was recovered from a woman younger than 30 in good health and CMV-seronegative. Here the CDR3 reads CASSRQDGSTIYF. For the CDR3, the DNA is TGTGCCAGCAGTCGACAAGATGGAAGCACCATATATTTT.